Below, 20 T cell receptor beta chains from the same sample are listed, as sequenced in a study of cytomegalovirus exposure and HLA in healthy donors. Libraries were prepared by immunoSEQ multiplex PCR; TCRdb keeps only in-frame clonotypes and omits some of them. The table includes around 130,000 clones, roughly 86% detected once. The sample comprised PBMCs. These receptors were taken from a young man in good health and CMV-seronegative.

This clone occurred once. The rearrangement joins TRBV5-1 to TRBJ1-6, with D uncertain. The germline gives CDR1 SGHRS, CDR2 YFSETQ. The CDR3 is 18 residues long. V gave up 6 bases and J gave up 0 bases, with 19 bases separating them. CDR3 in amino acids: CASIPRSDPSSYNSPLHF. The CDR3 bases are TGCGCCAGCATCCCCAGGTCCGACCCAAGCTCCTATAATTCACCCCTCCACTTT.

The CDR3 coding sequence is TGCGCCAGCAGCTCGCAGTCCAGGGTTGGCTACGAGCAGTACTTC. This translates into CASSSQSRVGYEQYF. This sequence joins TRBV5-1 and TRBJ2-7; a weak D match, TRBD1 (5 bases). This CDR3 has 15 residues. The germline V gene encodes CDR1 SGHRS and CDR2 YFSETQ. V lost 3 bases to trimming and J lost 3 bases, with 16 bases between them.

The V and J genes are TRBV29-1 and TRBJ2-1; 10 bases agree with TRBD1. V shed 6 bases, J shed 7 bases, and the junction held 6 bases outside the gene matches. This CDR3 region has 13 residues. CDR1 is SQVTM and CDR2 is ANQGSEA in the germline V gene. CDR3 in DNA: TGCAGCGTATGTGGGGACAGGGGAAATGAGCAGTTCTTC. It yields the protein CSVCGDRGNEQFF.

The rearrangement joins TRBV19 to TRBJ1-5; the match to TRBD1 covers 9 bases. The V gene end was trimmed by 5 bases and the J gene end by 6 bases; junction bases not matched to a gene: 5. CDR1 and CDR2 from the germline V gene are LNHDA and SQIVND (reference sequence). This CDR3 has 14 amino acids. The CDR3 coding sequence is TGTGCCAGTAGTGTAACAGGGGGCAGTCAGCCCCAGCATTTT. Translation gives CASSVTGGSQPQHF.

This chain connects TRBV18 to TRBJ1-3; D unclear. Trimming shortened V by 2 bases and J by 2 bases, and 10 bases separated the two germline ends. The CDR3 spans 15 residues. Germline CDR1 KGHSH, CDR2 LQKENI. CDR3 DNA: TGTGCCAGCTCACCAAGAAGTCTAACTGGAAACACCATATATTTT. Translated: CASSPRSLTGNTIYF.

The chain employs TRBV9 and TRBJ1-2, with D tentatively TRBD1 (5 bases). With 4 bases removed from V and 3 bases from J, the gap between germline ends came to 22 bases. Germline-derived CDR1 and CDR2 are SGDLS and YYNGEE. This CDR3 region has 17 residues. The CDR3 coding sequence is TGTGCCAGCAGCCTCCGGGTGGAAGTAGTAGGGGACTATGGCTACACCTTC. It yields the protein CASSLRVEVVGDYGYTF. Combining the CDR3 with reference TRBV9 and TRBJ1-2 gives the whole variable domain DSGVTQTPKHLITATGQRVTLRCSPRSGDLSVYWYQQSLDQGLQFLIQYYNGEERAKGNILERFSAQQFPDLHSELNLSSLELGDSALYFCASSLRVEVVGDYGYTFGSGTRLTVV.

The rearrangement joins TRBV5-1 to TRBJ2-1; 10 nucleotides agree with TRBD2. V was pared by 4 bases and J by 4 bases, with 11 bases of the junction left unmatched. The CDR3 extends over 17 amino acids. Germline-derived CDR1 and CDR2 are SGHRS and YFSETQ. CDR3 nucleotides: TGCGCCAGCAGCCCCGGGTTAGCGGGGGGCCCATACAATGAGCAGTTCTTC. Protein sequence: CASSPGLAGGPYNEQFF.

This clone appeared a single time. For the CDR3, the DNA is TGTGCCACCCTTGGGGAGGGGGGGGGCAATCAGCCCCAGCATTTT. Translation gives CATLGEGGGNQPQHF. V and J are TRBV6-6 and TRBJ1-5; D perhaps matches TRBD1 (6 bases). This CDR3 is built from 15 residues. CDR1 MNHNY and CDR2 SVGAGI come from the germline V gene (reference sequence). The V and J ends lost 10 bases and 2 bases respectively, with 18 bases between them.

The genes are TRBV9 and TRBJ2-3; 11 nucleotides agree with TRBD2. In germline, CDR1 is SGDLS, CDR2 YYNGEE. This CDR3 comprises 16 residues. V gave up 4 bases and J gave up 0 bases; unmatched junction bases: 4. Here the CDR3 DNA reads TGTGCCAGCAGCTCACGACTAGCGGGGAGCACAGATACGCAGTATTTT. It encodes CASSSRLAGSTDTQYF.

The rearrangement uses TRBV5-4 and TRBJ2-5; TRBD2 agrees at 7 bases. With V trimmed by 0 bases and J by 3 bases, 2 bases remained unmatched. The germline CDR1 and CDR2 sequences are SGHNT and YYREEE (reference sequence). The CDR3 has 14 amino acids. CDR3 protein: CASSLGAGEETQYF. CDR3 nucleotides: TGTGCCAGCAGCTTGGGGGCGGGGGAAGAGACCCAGTACTTC.

The chain joins TRBV18 to TRBJ1-6, with a possible D match to TRBD1 (5 bases). The CDR3 sequence is 13 residues long. Trimming left V 3 bases short and J 10 bases short, with 10 bases between. Germline assignment: CDR1 KGHSH and CDR2 LQKENI. CDR3 coding DNA: TGTGCCAGCTCACCGGTGGGGGGATCACCCCTCCACTTT. As protein: CASSPVGGSPLHF.

The J gene is TRBJ1-6, the V gene TRBV27; D uncertain. The CDR3 sequence is 13 residues long. V was trimmed by 0 bases and J by 6 bases, leaving 3 bases between them. Germline CDR1 and CDR2: MNHEY and SMNVEV (reference sequence). This CDR3 is CASSLSLNSPLHF. In DNA, the CDR3 is TGTGCCAGCAGTTTATCCCTTAATTCACCCCTCCACTTT.

CDR3 nucleotide sequence: TGTGCCAGCAGTTTATGGGGGACAGGGGGCCGCGATACGCAGTATTTT. Its translation is CASSLWGTGGRDTQYF. The J gene is TRBJ2-3, the V gene TRBV28, with TRBD1 matching over 12 bases. The trim removed 0 bases at V and 6 bases at J, leaving 4 bases unmatched. Germline V CDR1 and CDR2: MDHEN, SYDVKM. This CDR3 is built from 16 residues. The whole variable domain, remainder taken from reference TRBV28 and TRBJ2-3, is DVKVTQSSRYLVKRTGEKVFLECVQDMDHENMFWYRQDPGLGLRLIYFSYDVKMKEKGDIPEGYSVSREKKERFSLILESASTNQTSMYLCASSLWGTGGRDTQYFGPGTRLTVL.

The genes are TRBV28 and TRBJ1-5; 9 positions match TRBD1. The germline gives CDR1 MDHEN, CDR2 SYDVKM. The J segment lost 3 bases and the V segment lost 8 bases, leaving 11 bases of the junction unmatched. The CDR3 has 16 residues. The CDR3 here is CASGHRGRSYNQPQHF. As DNA, the CDR3 is TGTGCCAGCGGTCACAGGGGGCGTTCGTACAATCAGCCCCAGCATTTT.

V is TRBV28 and J is TRBJ2-5, with D perhaps TRBD2 (7 bases). This CDR3 has 14 residues. Germline CDR1 and CDR2: MDHEN and SYDVKM. Trimming shortened V by 10 bases and J by 4 bases, and 19 bases separated the two germline ends. The DNA of the CDR3 is TGTGCCATCGTGGGAGGGACAAGGGGAGAGACCCAGTACTTC. It encodes CAIVGGTRGETQYF.

The CDR3 protein is CASSLDRRSTDTQYF. The CDR3 DNA is TGTGCCAGCAGCTTGGACAGGCGGAGCACAGATACGCAGTATTTT. V and J are TRBV5-4 and TRBJ2-3, with a weak D call TRBD1 (5 bases). Germline V CDR1 and CDR2: SGHNT, YYREEE (reference sequence). The CDR3 spans 15 residues. The V end lost 0 bases, the J end lost 0 bases, and 8 bases lay between the germline ends.

The V and J genes are TRBV13 and TRBJ2-1; 10 bases fit TRBD2. With V trimmed by 5 bases and J by 5 bases, 9 bases remained unmatched. The length of the CDR3 is 16 residues. CDR1 PRHDT and CDR2 FYEKMQ come from the germline V gene (reference sequence). The CDR3 loop reads CASSNTAGGLNNEQFF. DNA for the CDR3: TGTGCCAGCAGCAACACAGCGGGGGGGCTGAACAATGAGCAGTTCTTC.

This sequence joins TRBV5-1 and TRBJ2-7, with 9 bases aligning to TRBD1. The V segment lost 0 bases and the J segment 1 base; nucleotides outside the gene matches: 5. Germline V gene lookup returns CDR1 SGHRS and CDR2 YFSETQ. There are 16 residues in the CDR3. The CDR3 protein is CASSLATGGISYEQYF. The CDR3 coding sequence is TGCGCCAGCAGCTTGGCCACAGGGGGCATATCCTACGAGCAGTACTTC.

The genes are TRBV29-1 and TRBJ1-1, with D unresolved. Germline CDR1 and CDR2: SQVTM and ANQGSEA. V shed 6 bases and J shed 1 base, with 9 bases lying between them. This CDR3 spans 12 amino acids. DNA for the CDR3: TGCAGCGTCGAGAGTGGGAACACTGAAGCTTTCTTT. Encoded protein: CSVESGNTEAFF.

The chain recombines TRBV5-4 with TRBJ2-5; D not resolved. Germline CDR1 reads SGHNT; CDR2 reads YYREEE (reference sequence). This CDR3 spans 14 amino acids. Between the trimmed V and J ends, which lost 1 base and 0 bases, there was a span of 7 bases. CDR3 DNA sequence: TGTGCCAGCAGCTTGAGAGAGTACCAAGAGACCCAGTACTTC. Protein: CASSLREYQETQYF.